This T cell receptor beta chain was captured by sequencing in a study of tumor-infiltrating lymphocytes in localized non-small cell lung cancer. V was pared by 3 bases and J by 2 bases, with 9 bases between. Germline CDR1 and CDR2: SGHDN and FVKESK. The CDR3 totals 14 residues. Method: immunoSEQ multiplex PCR; TCRdb's copy keeps in-frame clones and lacks some. The data contain more than 8,500 clones, approximately 85% of them singletons. The origin of this receptor is a human donor with non-small cell lung cancer. The material sequenced was uninvolved lung tissue not adjacent to the tumor. The rearrangement uses TRBV14 and TRBJ2-3; no firm D call. Written as DNA, the CDR3 is TGTGCCAGCAGCCAGATGCGGCACACAGATACGCAGTATTTT. As protein: CASSQMRHTDTQYF.